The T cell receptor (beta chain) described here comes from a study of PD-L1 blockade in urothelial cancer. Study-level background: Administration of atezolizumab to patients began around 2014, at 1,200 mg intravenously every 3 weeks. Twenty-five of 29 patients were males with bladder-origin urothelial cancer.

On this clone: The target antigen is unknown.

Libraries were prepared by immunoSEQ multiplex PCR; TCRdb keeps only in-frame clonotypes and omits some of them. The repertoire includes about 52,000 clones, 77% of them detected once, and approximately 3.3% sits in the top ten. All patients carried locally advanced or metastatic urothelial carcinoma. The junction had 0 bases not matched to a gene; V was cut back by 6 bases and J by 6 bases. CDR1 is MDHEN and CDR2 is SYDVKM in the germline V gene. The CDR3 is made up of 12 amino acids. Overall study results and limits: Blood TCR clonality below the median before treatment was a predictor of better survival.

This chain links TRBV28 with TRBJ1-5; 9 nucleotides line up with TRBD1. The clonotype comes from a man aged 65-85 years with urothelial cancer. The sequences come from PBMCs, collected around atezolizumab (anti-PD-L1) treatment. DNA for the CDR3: TGTGCCAGCAGGACAGGGGGTCAGCCCCAGCATTTT. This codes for CASRTGGQPQHF.